Listed here are 18 T cell receptor beta chains from one sample, sequenced in a study of regulatory T cells in long-lasting Graves disease. Time point reported: persistent/refractory GD, antithyroid drugs over 5 years with positive TRAb. The TCR library was made from RNA extracted from PBMCs. Building of the TCR beta libraries involved iRepertoire HTBI primers and Arm-PCR of CDR3 regions. TCRdb ran MiXCR on the multiplex PCR reads and lists one entry per CDR3 protein. The repertoire holds a few hundred thousand distinct CDR3 sequences, with 20% to 25% as singletons. This material consisted of peripheral blood mononuclear cells (PBMCs), taken when the disease was refractory, from a patient treated with antithyroid drugs. Receptors were obtained from a female donor with Graves disease.

This clonotype was recorded a few times. V usage is TRBV7-9 and J usage is TRBJ2-1; D is perhaps TRBD2 (5 bases). Trimming removed 1 base at V and 10 bases at J, with 5 bases between. Per germline, CDR1 SEHNR and CDR2 FQNEAQ (reference sequence). This CDR3 comprises 11 residues. The CDR3 nucleotides are TGTGCCAGCAGCTTAGGCGGGGAGCAGTTCTTC. Translation gives CASSLGGEQFF.

Only a few counts were recorded for this clonotype. The CDR3 loop reads CASSLDDRAGEKLFF. The CDR3 nucleotides are TGTGCCAGCAGCTTAGATGACAGGGCGGGTGAAAAACTGTTTTTT. This sequence joins TRBV7-8 and TRBJ1-4, with 7 bases that match TRBD1. V was pared by 1 base and J by 7 bases, with 6 bases of the junction left unmatched. Per the germline V gene, CDR1 is SGHVS and CDR2 is FQNEAQ. The CDR3 totals 15 residues.

There are a few counts of this clonotype. The chain carries TRBV4-3 and TRBJ2-7; D is possibly TRBD2 (6 bases). This CDR3 is built from 14 residues. The V gene's germline CDR1 is LGHNA and CDR2 YSLEER. Trimming left V 0 bases short and J 7 bases short, with 13 bases between. CDR3 protein: CASSQEWVAGEQYF. DNA of the CDR3: TGCGCCAGCAGCCAAGAATGGGTCGCGGGGGAGCAGTACTTC.

A few counts support this clonotype. The chain carries TRBV18 and TRBJ2-7; TRBD1 matches at 7 bases. Germline-derived CDR1 and CDR2 are KGHSH and LQKENI. CDR3 size: 15 residues. V lost 2 bases and J lost 5; bases outside the gene matches: 9. This CDR3 is CASSPSATGSHEQYF. CDR3 sequence (DNA): TGTGCCAGCTCACCAAGTGCGACAGGGAGCCACGAGCAGTACTTC. Complete variable domain (other parts from reference TRBV18 and TRBJ2-7): NAGVMQNPRHLVRRRGQEARLRCSPMKGHSHVYWYRQLPEEGLKFMVYLQKENIIDESGMPKERFSAEFPKEGPSILRIQQVVRGDSAAYFCASSPSATGSHEQYFGPGTRLTVT.

Only a few counts were recorded for this clonotype. The chain carries TRBV4-2 and TRBJ1-5; D is uncertain. Trimming left V 1 base short and J 4 bases short, with 8 bases between. The germline V gene has CDR1 LGHNA and CDR2 YNFKEQ. This CDR3 has 14 residues. This CDR3 reads CASSQVSENQPQHF. CDR3 nucleotide sequence: TGTGCCAGCAGCCAAGTTTCGGAAAATCAGCCCCAGCATTTT.

This chain links TRBV12-3 or TRBV12-4 with TRBJ2-7; a possible D gene is TRBD2 (6 bases). The germline V and J ends were trimmed by 3 bases and 2 bases, with 11 bases remaining between them. CDR3 size: 14 residues. CDR3 DNA sequence: TGTGCCAGCAGTTTCAACCGGGGGACCTACGAGCAGTACTTC. It encodes CASSFNRGTYEQYF.

V gene TRBV4-1 combines with J gene TRBJ1-1; possible D gene TRBD1, 5 bases. The CDR3 has 14 amino acids. Between the trimmed V and J ends, which lost 3 bases and 5 bases, there was a span of 13 bases. Germline CDR1 MGHRA, CDR2 YSYEKL. DNA of the CDR3: TGCGCCAGCAGCCATTTCTCAGGGAAAACTGAAGCTTTCTTT. Translation: CASSHFSGKTEAFF.

This clonotype was picked up many times. The DNA for the CDR3 is TGCAGTGCTAGAGTACCACCCTCAGGGTTGGGGGAGCTGTTTTTT. Its protein product is CSARVPPSGLGELFF. The chain carries TRBV20-1 and TRBJ2-2; D possibly corresponds to TRBD1 (5 bases). Germline V lookup: CDR1 DFQATT, CDR2 SNEGSKA (reference sequence). The CDR3 has 15 residues. The germline V and J ends were trimmed by 1 base and 8 bases, with 17 bases remaining between them.

For this clonotype: A far larger clone differs by one base, so this is likely a read error. The V gene is TRBV12-3 or TRBV12-4, the J gene TRBJ1-5; TRBD1 might be the D (6 bases). The CDR3 consists of 14 residues. CDR3 in DNA: TGTGCCAGCAGTTCCCCGGGGGGCAATCAGCTCCAGCATTTT. Translating gives CASSSPGGNQLQHF.

The chain uses TRBV3-1 and TRBJ1-4; D may be TRBD1 (5 bases). The CDR3 runs 16 residues. With 3 bases removed from V and 4 bases from J, the gap between germline ends came to 15 bases. Germline CDR1 reads LGHDT; CDR2 reads YNNKEL (reference sequence). The CDR3 reads CASSHRGGGDNEKLFF. The DNA for the CDR3 is TGTGCCAGCAGCCATCGAGGAGGAGGGGATAATGAAAAACTGTTTTTT.

This clonotype has just a few counts. V is TRBV6-1 and J is TRBJ2-1; no firm D call. Trimming stripped 6 bases from V and 6 bases from J, with 6 bases between. Germline V lookup: CDR1 MNHNS, CDR2 SASEGT. The CDR3 runs to 11 residues. CDR3 DNA: TGTGCCAGCAGCTATCTCAATGAGCAGTTCTTC. Translation: CASSYLNEQFF.

This clonotype was counted ten times or more. The DNA for the CDR3 is TGTGCCAGCAGCTTACGTCGGGGCGGGCAGGGGAGGGGAGAGACCCAGTACTTC. It encodes CASSLRRGGQGRGETQYF. This chain connects TRBV7-8 to TRBJ2-5; D possibly corresponds to TRBD2 (7 bases). The length of the CDR3 is 18 residues. Trimming took off 2 bases at V and 4 bases at J, with 23 bases between the two ends. The germline CDR1 and CDR2 sequences are SGHVS and FQNEAQ.

This clonotype has a handful of counts. J is TRBJ1-5 and V is TRBV4-3; D not resolved. V was trimmed by 0 bases and J by 6 bases, leaving 6 bases between them. The germline V gene encodes CDR1 LGHNA and CDR2 YSLEER. This CDR3 has 13 amino acids. CDR3 sequence: CASSQEAAQPQHF. The CDR3 nucleotides are TGCGCCAGCAGCCAAGAGGCAGCTCAGCCCCAGCATTTT.

The V call is TRBV28, the J call TRBJ2-1; D perhaps matches TRBD2 (6 bases). This CDR3 comprises 12 residues. CDR1 and CDR2 from the germline V gene are MDHEN and SYDVKM. V was pared by 4 bases and J by 9 bases, with 10 bases between. The CDR3 DNA reads as TGTGCCAGCAGTTATTTCGGGGGTGAGCAGTTCTTC. It yields the protein CASSYFGGEQFF.

This clonotype was observed at least ten times. The rearrangement uses TRBV6-9 and TRBJ1-2; D perhaps matches TRBD1 (6 bases). The CDR3 has 15 amino acids. V shed 3 bases and J shed 6 bases, with 17 bases lying between them. The germline CDR1 and CDR2 sequences are MNHGY and SVAAGI. The CDR3 DNA reads as TGTGCCAGCAGTTACTACGGCACAGGGATTGATGGCTACACCTTC. It yields the protein CASSYYGTGIDGYTF.

This clonotype was counted a few times. The gene calls are TRBV19 and TRBJ1-1, with no clear D. Germline V CDR1 and CDR2: LNHDA, SQIVND (reference sequence). The CDR3 is 14 amino acids. Trimming removed 3 bases at V and 5 bases at J, with 13 bases between. The CDR3: CASSILTGGTEAFF. CDR3 in DNA: TGTGCCAGTAGTATTCTGACGGGAGGTACTGAAGCTTTCTTT. Using reference TRBV19 and TRBJ1-1 for the parts outside the CDR3, the full variable domain is DGGITQSPKYLFRKEGQNVTLSCEQNLNHDAMYWYRQDPGQGLRLIYYSQIVNDFQKGDIAEGYSVSREKKESFPLTVTSAQKNPTAFYLCASSILTGGTEAFFGQGTRLTVV.

This clonotype was detected many times. The chain carries TRBV28 and TRBJ1-6, with D unclear. Germline V gene lookup returns CDR1 MDHEN and CDR2 SYDVKM. CDR3 length equals 14 residues. The V and J ends lost 9 bases and 4 bases respectively, with 13 bases between them. The CDR3 region is CASCQSGYNSPLHF. The DNA of the CDR3 is TGTGCCAGTTGTCAGTCGGGATATAATTCACCCCTCCACTTT.

This clonotype was found a few times. The chain links TRBV10-2 to TRBJ2-7; 7 nucleotides match TRBD1. The CDR3 consists of 16 residues. Losses at the gene ends were 3 bases for V and 0 bases for J; bases not matched to a gene: 8. Germline CDR1 is WSHSY and CDR2 is SAAADI. The CDR3, as DNA: TGCGCCAGCAGTGACTCGGACAGGCGTAACTCCTACGAGCAGTACTTC. Translated, it gives CASSDSDRRNSYEQYF.